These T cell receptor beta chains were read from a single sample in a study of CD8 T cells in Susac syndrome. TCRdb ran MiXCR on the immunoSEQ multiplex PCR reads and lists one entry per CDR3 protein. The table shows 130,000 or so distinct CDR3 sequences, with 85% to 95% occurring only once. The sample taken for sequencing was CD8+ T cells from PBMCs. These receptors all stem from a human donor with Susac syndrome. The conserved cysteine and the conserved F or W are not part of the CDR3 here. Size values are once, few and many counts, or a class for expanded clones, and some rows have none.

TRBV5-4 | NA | ASSSTGDMGETQY
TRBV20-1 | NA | SASRDAGNTIY
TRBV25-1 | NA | ASSEYSQPYGYT
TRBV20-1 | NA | SARDVAGGARGVSYEQY
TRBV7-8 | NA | ASSTEVGTESSYNSPLH
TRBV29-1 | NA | SALERGGAGELF
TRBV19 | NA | ASTDRVGTEAF
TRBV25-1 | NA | ASSESGFSSPLH
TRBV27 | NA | ASSLLASGELF
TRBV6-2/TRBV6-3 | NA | ASSYSRVRTYEQY
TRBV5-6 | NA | ASSLEGDYGYT
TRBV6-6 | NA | ASSYDGYEQY
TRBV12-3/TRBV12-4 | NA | ASSPDRTYEQY
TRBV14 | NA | ASRGTGTGANVLT
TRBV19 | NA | ATEGGDQPQH
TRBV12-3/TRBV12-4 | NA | ASSSGLRTDTQY
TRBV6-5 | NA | ASSYMSNGAEAF
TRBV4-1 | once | ASSQERTSLSYEQY
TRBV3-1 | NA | ASSPRAAKNIQY
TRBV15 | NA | ATSSGRDTTNEKLF
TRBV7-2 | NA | ASSLVASSSYNEQF
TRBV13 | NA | ASRSRGGKDTQY
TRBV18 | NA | ASSPPGTGDQPQH
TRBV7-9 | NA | ASSLAVTGNYGYT
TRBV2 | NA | ASFSRDDLRSEQF
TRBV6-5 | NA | ASSYGGQGPYEQY
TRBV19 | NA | ASSIVPDIFANYGYT
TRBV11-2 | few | ASSLGWAGFTEAF
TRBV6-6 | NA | ASITNGDNEQF
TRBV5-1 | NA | ASSPGLPYNEQF
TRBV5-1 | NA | ASSLAVAGGSTDTQY
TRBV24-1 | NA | ATSDRDSPRNTGELF
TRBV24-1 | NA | ATSDKSGLAGGRHEQY
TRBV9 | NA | ASGRGLNQPQH
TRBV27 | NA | ASSLRFLSYEQY
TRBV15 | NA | ATSRDTTGEWNIQY
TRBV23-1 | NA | ASLPQHRNEQF
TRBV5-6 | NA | ASSEPDRAYEQY
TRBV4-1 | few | ASSQVRGGNQPQH
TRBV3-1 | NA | ASSPAATSGGTRNTQY
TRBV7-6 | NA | ASSWGVGSPLH
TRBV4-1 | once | ASSQVLGIEQY
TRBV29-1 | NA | SAQSEKLF
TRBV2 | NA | ASSEFGGGYT
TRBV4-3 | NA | ASSREDRGPYEQY
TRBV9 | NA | ASSVGSSYNEQF
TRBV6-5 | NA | ASRAGAYEQY
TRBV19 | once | ASSMGSGGTYEQY
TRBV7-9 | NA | ASLRPRTGTNEQF
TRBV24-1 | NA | ATRVGSGDWDEQF
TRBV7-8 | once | ASSTSTGGTDNEQF
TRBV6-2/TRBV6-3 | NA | ASSYDTYEQY
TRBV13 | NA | ASSLEGAVTAF
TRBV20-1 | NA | SARGGTTYEQY
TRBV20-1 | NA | SATGQGRTYEQY